Listed below are T cell receptor beta chains from one sample, sequenced in a study of immune cell composition in non-small cell lung cancer. The method was immunoSEQ multiplex PCR; TCRdb's version includes in-frame clones alone and lacks a portion of them. The table has several thousand clones, roughly four fifths seen once. The sequenced sample consisted of non-adjacent lung tissue. The receptors derive from a human donor with non-small cell lung cancer. The CDR3 runs from the conserved cysteine through the conserved F or W. A D gene is named only where the DNA matches it firmly. Expanded clones get a size class; other rows say once, few or many, or leave the size out.

d_gene: NA
j_gene: TRBJ2-3
v_gene: TRBV30
abundance: NA
CDR3nt: TGTGCCTGGAGTTCTCCACGGAGAGGGAGCCCAGATACGCAGTATTTT
CDR3aa: CAWSSPRRGSPDTQYF

d_gene: TRBD2
j_gene: TRBJ2-7
v_gene: TRBV7-2
abundance: few
CDR3nt: TGTGCCAGCAGCCCTCCGCAAAAGCGGGGCGAGCAGTACTTC
CDR3aa: CASSPPQKRGEQYF

d_gene: NA
j_gene: TRBJ1-2
v_gene: TRBV6-5
abundance: NA
CDR3nt: TGTGCCACCCGCCTAGACGGAGGGGTTTGGGGCTACACCTTC
CDR3aa: CATRLDGGVWGYTF

d_gene: NA
j_gene: TRBJ2-5
v_gene: TRBV7-9
abundance: NA
CDR3nt: TGTGCCAGCAGCTTTAGCAAGAGAGGGGAGACCCAGTACTTC
CDR3aa: CASSFSKRGETQYF

d_gene: TRBD2
j_gene: TRBJ2-4
v_gene: TRBV4-1
abundance: few
CDR3nt: TGCGCCAGCAGCCAACCTCCGGGACACGGGAGGGACAAAAACATTCAGTACTTC
CDR3aa: CASSQPPGHGRDKNIQYF

d_gene: TRBD2
j_gene: TRBJ2-1
v_gene: TRBV30
abundance: NA
CDR3nt: TGTGCCTGGAGTGGACTAGCGGATTCCTACAATGAGCAGTTCTTC
CDR3aa: CAWSGLADSYNEQFF

d_gene: TRBD2
j_gene: TRBJ2-7
v_gene: TRBV2
abundance: NA
CDR3nt: TGTGCCAGCAGCCAGGGACTACCGACAACCTACGAGCAGTACTTC
CDR3aa: CASSQGLPTTYEQYF

d_gene: NA
j_gene: TRBJ1-1
v_gene: TRBV6-1
abundance: NA
CDR3nt: TGTGCCAGCAAGGGGTACAGTACAATCACTGAAGCTTTCTTT
CDR3aa: CASKGYSTITEAFF

d_gene: NA
j_gene: TRBJ2-1
v_gene: TRBV7-9
abundance: NA
CDR3nt: TGTGCCAGCAGCTTAGACAACAGAGAGCAGTTCTTC
CDR3aa: CASSLDNREQFF

d_gene: NA
j_gene: TRBJ2-7
v_gene: TRBV29-1
abundance: NA
CDR3nt: TGCAGCGTTGGGACGGAACAGGGATCCTACGAGCAGTACTTC
CDR3aa: CSVGTEQGSYEQYF

d_gene: TRBD2
j_gene: TRBJ2-7
v_gene: TRBV18
abundance: NA
CDR3nt: TGTGCCAGCTCACCATTGCCCCCCGCCTCCGGGACTAGATCCTACGAGCAGTACTTC
CDR3aa: CASSPLPPASGTRSYEQYF

d_gene: NA
j_gene: TRBJ2-3
v_gene: TRBV7-2
abundance: NA
CDR3nt: TGTGCCAGCAGCTTCTACACTAGAACAGATACGCAGTATTTT
CDR3aa: CASSFYTRTDTQYF

d_gene: TRBD1
j_gene: TRBJ2-3
v_gene: TRBV11-2
abundance: NA
CDR3nt: TGTGCCAGCAGCTTGGGCCAGACAGGGAGCACAGATACGCAGTATTTT
CDR3aa: CASSLGQTGSTDTQYF

d_gene: TRBD2
j_gene: TRBJ2-1
v_gene: TRBV6-5
abundance: NA
CDR3nt: TGTGCCAGCTCTGGACTAGACTCCTACAATGAGCAGTTCTTC
CDR3aa: CASSGLDSYNEQFF

d_gene: NA
j_gene: TRBJ1-5
v_gene: TRBV15
abundance: NA
CDR3nt: TGTGCCACCAGCAGAGATAGGGAGCAGCCCCAGCATTTT
CDR3aa: CATSRDREQPQHF

d_gene: NA
j_gene: TRBJ2-5
v_gene: TRBV6-5
abundance: once
CDR3nt: TGTGCCAGCGGATCGAGGGAGACCCAGTACTTC
CDR3aa: CASGSRETQYF

d_gene: NA
j_gene: TRBJ2-3
v_gene: TRBV28
abundance: once
CDR3nt: TGTGCCAGCAGTGGCGGGGACCCGACGATCAAATCGGATACGCAGTATTTT
CDR3aa: CASSGGDPTIKSDTQYF

d_gene: NA
j_gene: TRBJ2-7
v_gene: TRBV28
abundance: NA
CDR3nt: TGTGCCAGCACCTCACAAGCCGGGATTTACTACGAGCAGTACTTC
CDR3aa: CASTSQAGIYYEQYF

d_gene: TRBD2
j_gene: TRBJ2-1
v_gene: TRBV7-8
abundance: NA
CDR3nt: TGTGCCAGCAGCACAAGCGGGGGGGCAGGCAATGAGCAGTTCTTC
CDR3aa: CASSTSGGAGNEQFF

d_gene: NA
j_gene: TRBJ1-2
v_gene: TRBV28
abundance: NA
CDR3nt: TGTGCCAGCAGTTTCTCTAACTATGGCTACACCTTC
CDR3aa: CASSFSNYGYTF

d_gene: TRBD2
j_gene: TRBJ2-3
v_gene: TRBV7-2
abundance: once
CDR3nt: TGTGCCAGCAGCTTGGGGACTAGCGTAGATACGCAGTATTTT
CDR3aa: CASSLGTSVDTQYF

d_gene: NA
j_gene: TRBJ1-4
v_gene: TRBV2
abundance: few
CDR3nt: TGTGCCAGCAGCGTTGACAGTACTAATGAAAAACTGTTTTTT
CDR3aa: CASSVDSTNEKLFF

d_gene: TRBD1
j_gene: TRBJ1-1
v_gene: TRBV6-1
abundance: NA
CDR3nt: TGTGCCAGCAGTAAAGGACAGGGTTACAACATGAACACTGAAGCTTTCTTT
CDR3aa: CASSKGQGYNMNTEAFF

d_gene: NA
j_gene: TRBJ2-1
v_gene: TRBV9
abundance: NA
CDR3nt: TGTGCCAGCGCTGGGGCACCGAAGGGTATTGACAATGAGCAGTTCTTC
CDR3aa: CASAGAPKGIDNEQFF

d_gene: NA
j_gene: TRBJ1-1
v_gene: TRBV30
abundance: NA
CDR3nt: TGTGCCTGGACAGGGTGGTCCACTGAAGCTTTCTTT
CDR3aa: CAWTGWSTEAFF

d_gene: TRBD1
j_gene: TRBJ2-7
v_gene: TRBV19
abundance: NA
CDR3nt: TGTGCCAGTAGTGTACAGGGGCCCTACGAGCAGTACTTC
CDR3aa: CASSVQGPYEQYF

d_gene: TRBD1
j_gene: TRBJ2-5
v_gene: TRBV30
abundance: NA
CDR3nt: TGTGCCTGGAGTCCGCCGACCGGGACAGGATACTTC
CDR3aa: CAWSPPTGTGYF

d_gene: NA
j_gene: TRBJ2-1
v_gene: TRBV9
abundance: few
CDR3nt: TGTGCCAGCAGCGTATTTCAGCGGAGCTCCTACAATGAGCAGTTCTTC
CDR3aa: CASSVFQRSSYNEQFF

d_gene: NA
j_gene: TRBJ2-3
v_gene: TRBV15
abundance: NA
CDR3nt: TGTGCCACCAGCCCCCTCGGGACTAGCACAGATACGCAGTATTTT
CDR3aa: CATSPLGTSTDTQYF

d_gene: NA
j_gene: TRBJ2-3
v_gene: TRBV7-2
abundance: NA
CDR3nt: TGTGCCAGCAGCTTAACCGTCGGGAGCACAGATACGCAGTATTTT
CDR3aa: CASSLTVGSTDTQYF

d_gene: TRBD2
j_gene: TRBJ2-7
v_gene: TRBV27
abundance: NA
CDR3nt: TGTGCCAGCTCTAAAATGACTAGCGGGAGCTACGAGCAGTACTTC
CDR3aa: CASSKMTSGSYEQYF

d_gene: NA
j_gene: TRBJ1-1
v_gene: TRBV5-4
abundance: NA
CDR3nt: TGTGCCAGCAGCTTGGGCGGGGAGGAGTTGAACACTGAAGCTTTCTTT
CDR3aa: CASSLGGEELNTEAFF

d_gene: TRBD1
j_gene: TRBJ2-3
v_gene: TRBV27
abundance: NA
CDR3nt: TGTGCCAGCAGTCCACGGACAGGGTTAATGGATACGCAGTATTTT
CDR3aa: CASSPRTGLMDTQYF

d_gene: NA
j_gene: TRBJ2-1
v_gene: TRBV14
abundance: NA
CDR3nt: TGTGCCAGCAGCCCCCGGGGTTGGCGTGAGCAGTTCTTC
CDR3aa: CASSPRGWREQFF

d_gene: NA
j_gene: TRBJ2-3
v_gene: TRBV7-8
abundance: NA
CDR3nt: TGTGCCAGCAGCCCCCGCGGGGCCGACGGGTCGGCGCAGTATTTT
CDR3aa: CASSPRGADGSAQYF

d_gene: NA
j_gene: TRBJ2-5
v_gene: TRBV9
abundance: once
CDR3nt: TGTGCCAGCAGCGAAGGGGGAGGGTCTGAGACCCAGTACTTC
CDR3aa: CASSEGGGSETQYF

d_gene: NA
j_gene: TRBJ1-1
v_gene: TRBV7-6
abundance: NA
CDR3nt: TGTGCCAGCAGCTCGCAGTTCACTGAAGCTTTCTTT
CDR3aa: CASSSQFTEAFF

d_gene: TRBD1
j_gene: TRBJ1-1
v_gene: TRBV10-3
abundance: NA
CDR3nt: TGTGCCATCAGTGAGGGGACAGGGAAGAAAACTGAAGCTTTCTTT
CDR3aa: CAISEGTGKKTEAFF

d_gene: TRBD1
j_gene: TRBJ2-2
v_gene: TRBV19
abundance: NA
CDR3nt: TGTGCCAGTAGTATTTCCGACCGGGACAGAACCACCGGGGAGCTGTTTTTT
CDR3aa: CASSISDRDRTTGELFF

d_gene: TRBD1
j_gene: TRBJ1-2
v_gene: TRBV6-5
abundance: NA
CDR3nt: TGTGCCAGCAGCACCCGGACAGGGAGGGCTTACACCTTC
CDR3aa: CASSTRTGRAYTF

d_gene: TRBD2
j_gene: TRBJ2-7
v_gene: TRBV28
abundance: NA
CDR3nt: TGTGCCAGCAGTTTAGGCGGGAGTCTATACGAGCAGTACTTC
CDR3aa: CASSLGGSLYEQYF

d_gene: TRBD1
j_gene: TRBJ2-5
v_gene: TRBV2
abundance: NA
CDR3nt: TGTGCCAGCAGTCGGACAGGGGGGTACCAAGAGACCCAGTACTTC
CDR3aa: CASSRTGGYQETQYF

d_gene: TRBD1
j_gene: TRBJ1-2
v_gene: TRBV7-8
abundance: NA
CDR3nt: TGTGCCAGCAGCAAGGACAGGGATCCCACTAACTATGGCTACACCTTC
CDR3aa: CASSKDRDPTNYGYTF

d_gene: NA
j_gene: TRBJ1-1
v_gene: TRBV2
abundance: NA
CDR3nt: TGTGCCAGAAAAACAGGGAACACTGAAGCTTTCTTT
CDR3aa: CARKTGNTEAFF

d_gene: NA
j_gene: TRBJ2-7
v_gene: TRBV28
abundance: once
CDR3nt: TGTGCCAGTCGGCCTCCCGAGGACGAGCAGTACTTC
CDR3aa: CASRPPEDEQYF

d_gene: NA
j_gene: TRBJ2-5
v_gene: TRBV6-5
abundance: NA
CDR3nt: TGTGCCAGCAGCCTGGGACAATCGGGAGAGACCCAGTACTTC
CDR3aa: CASSLGQSGETQYF

d_gene: NA
j_gene: TRBJ2-7
v_gene: TRBV7-2
abundance: once
CDR3nt: TGTGCCAGCAGCTTACTGGGACCGGGGGGCCACGAGCAGTACTTC
CDR3aa: CASSLLGPGGHEQYF

d_gene: TRBD1
j_gene: TRBJ2-5
v_gene: TRBV2
abundance: few
CDR3nt: TGTGCCAGCAGTGAACGTTCAGGGGGCCGAGAGACCCAGTACTTC
CDR3aa: CASSERSGGRETQYF

d_gene: TRBD1
j_gene: TRBJ1-2
v_gene: TRBV7-9
abundance: few
CDR3nt: TGTGCCAGCAGCTTAGCAGGACAGGGTTTCACCTTC
CDR3aa: CASSLAGQGFTF

d_gene: TRBD2
j_gene: TRBJ2-5
v_gene: TRBV7-7
abundance: NA
CDR3nt: TGTGCTAGCAGCTTAGGGACTAGCGGGAGAGGAGAGACCCAGTACTTC
CDR3aa: CASSLGTSGRGETQYF

d_gene: TRBD1
j_gene: TRBJ1-1
v_gene: TRBV2
abundance: NA
CDR3nt: TGTGCCAGCAGTAGGTTAGGGACAGGGGATGAAGCTTTCTTT
CDR3aa: CASSRLGTGDEAFF